This T cell receptor (beta chain) appears in the sequencing data of a study of blood T cell repertoires in COVID-19. Study-wide context: Acute-phase and convalescent COVID-19 samples originated in the United States, Italy and Spain. PBMCs, B-cell-depleted T cells, or T cells provided the cDNA or gDNA that made up the material.

Germline CDR1 reads LGHDT; CDR2 reads YNNKEL (reference sequence). With 1 base removed from V and 6 bases from J, the gap between germline ends came to 7 bases. This CDR3 has 14 amino acids. In the original analysis: Amplification of reference gene primers was used by the study to estimate nucleated cell counts. Libraries were prepared by immunoSEQ multiplex PCR; TCRdb keeps only in-frame clonotypes and omits some of them. V and J calls and clone size are given by that table; D and trimming were obtained from the DNA. Of approximately 240,000 clones in the sample, around four fifths are singletons; the top ten hold more than 6%.

Sequenced material: peripheral blood. The genes are TRBV3-1 (or the pseudogene TRBV3-2) and TRBJ1-6; D is ambiguous. This TCR was recovered from a woman in her sixties or seventies with active or convalescent COVID-19. The CDR3 bases are TGTGCCAGCAGCCAAGGCAGGATTAATTCACCCCTCCACTTT. Protein sequence: CASSQGRINSPLHF.